Each of the 14 T cell receptor beta chains below was sequenced from the same sample in a study of regulatory T cells in long-lasting Graves disease (dated by TCRdb to the early 2020s). Library preparation used multiplex PCR. TCRdb shows the sequencer as Illumina HiSeq 4000. TCR beta libraries were built with iRepertoire HTBI primers and Arm-PCR amplification of CDR3 regions. TCRdb trimmed the raw reads at Q25, called clones with MiXCR and kept productive beta chains. When rows share a CDR3 protein, they turn into one entry using the most common DNA and genes. Across this sample there are hundreds of thousands of distinct CDR3 sequences, with 14% to 15% seen only once. Approximately 7.8% of the sample is taken by the ten largest. Sample time point, as interpreted from the label and publication: newly diagnosed GD, antithyroid drugs for less than 3 months. RNA was extracted from PBMCs in TRIzol for both TCR sequencing and RNA sequencing.

A further study also used this sample, focusing on T cells in Graves' hyperthyroidism and ophthalmopathy.

This material consisted of peripheral blood mononuclear cells (PBMCs), taken at new diagnosis, from a patient treated with antithyroid drugs. These receptor sequences come from a middle-aged woman with Graves disease. Donor details come from another sample of the same person, matched by shared clones.

This rearrangement joins TRBV28 to TRBJ1-3, with D perhaps TRBD1 (6 bases). The germline gives CDR1 MDHEN, CDR2 SYDVKM. This CDR3 is built from 16 residues. With 3 bases removed from V and 2 bases from J, the gap between germline ends came to 14 bases. The DNA for the CDR3 is TGTGCCAGCAGTTTCGTATGGCAGGGGCCTGGAAACACCATATATTTT. Protein sequence: CASSFVWQGPGNTIYF.

This clonotype was recorded at least ten times. The CDR3 loop reads CASSEGTFGYTF. The CDR3 DNA reads as TGTGCCAGCAGTGAAGGGACGTTTGGCTACACCTTC. The V gene is TRBV12-3 or TRBV12-4, the J gene TRBJ1-2, with D tentatively TRBD1 (5 bases). There are 12 residues in the CDR3. Trimming removed 5 bases from V and 7 bases from J, with 11 bases in between.

This clonotype was detected a few times. The chain is built from TRBV7-2 and TRBJ2-4; D not resolved. V was clipped by 6 bases and J by 2 bases, with 8 bases between them. Germline values: CDR1 SGHTA, CDR2 FQGNSA. The CDR3 is 13 amino acids. The CDR3 region has the DNA TGTGCCAGCAGGTCTGAGTCCAAAAACATTCAGTACTTC. This sequence encodes CASRSESKNIQYF.

The table lists this clonotype with many counts. The chain has TRBV7-6 and TRBJ1-4; TRBD1 is a possible D gene (6 bases). V lost 2 bases, J lost 6 bases, and 13 bases lay in between. CDR1 SGHVS and CDR2 FNYEAQ come from the germline V gene. The CDR3 loop spans 15 amino acids. In DNA form, the CDR3 reads TGTGCCAGCAGCTTACAGGGGTCTGCGGATGAAAAACTGTTTTTT. Protein product: CASSLQGSADEKLFF. Using reference TRBV7-6 and TRBJ1-4 for the parts outside the CDR3, the full variable domain is GAGVSQSPRYKVTKRGQDVALRCDPISGHVSLYWYRQALGQGPEFLTYFNYEAQQDKSGLPNDRFSAERPEGSISTLTIQRTEQRDSAMYRCASSLQGSADEKLFFGSGTQLSVL.

The table lists this clonotype with a few counts. A read error is possible here, since a much larger clone lies one base away. This sequence joins TRBV6-2 or TRBV6-3 and TRBJ2-1, with 13 bases fitting TRBD2. In germline, CDR1 is MNHEY, CDR2 SVGEGT. The CDR3 consists of 16 residues. Trimming at V came to 7 bases and at J to 0 bases, leaving 3 bases not matched to a gene. CDR3 bases: TGTGCCAGCACCCGGACTAGCGGGAGCTCCTACAATGAGCAGTTCTTC. Protein: CASTRTSGSSYNEQFF.

The rearrangement uses TRBV9 and TRBJ1-5, with no clear D. Trimming shortened V by 4 bases and J by 7 bases, and 12 bases separated the two germline ends. Germline V gene lookup returns CDR1 SGDLS and CDR2 YYNGEE. This CDR3 is built from 13 residues. CDR3 in DNA: TGTGCCAGCAGCTTCGGGGTGGGGCAGCCCCAGCATTTT. The encoded protein is CASSFGVGQPQHF.

V usage is TRBV11-3 and J usage is TRBJ2-4; D ambiguous. The germline V and J ends were trimmed by 5 bases and 0 bases, with 20 bases remaining between them. From germline, CDR1 is SGHNT and CDR2 YENEEA. The CDR3 contains 18 residues. The CDR3 bases are TGTGCCAGCAGCCAACATTCTTACCAAACTATAGCCAAAAACATTCAGTACTTC. Its protein is CASSQHSYQTIAKNIQYF.

This clonotype was recorded many times. J is TRBJ2-1 and V is TRBV12-3 or TRBV12-4; 7 positions agree with TRBD2. Germline trimming cut 1 base from V and 12 bases from J; bases unmatched to any gene: 9. This CDR3 comprises 14 residues. This CDR3 reads CASSLGLAGLRQFF. As DNA, the CDR3 is TGTGCCAGCAGTTTAGGACTAGCCGGATTACGGCAGTTCTTC.

The chain carries TRBV5-1 and TRBJ2-3; TRBD1 matches at 9 bases. Germline loops: CDR1 SGHRS, CDR2 YFSETQ. The junction had 4 bases not matched to a gene; V was cut back by 2 bases and J by 6 bases. The CDR3 spans 14 residues. CDR3 coding DNA: TGCGCCAGCAGCTTTGGCGGGACAGGGGATACGCAGTATTTT. Its protein is CASSFGGTGDTQYF. Complete variable domain (other parts from reference TRBV5-1 and TRBJ2-3): KAGVTQTPRYLIKTRGQQVTLSCSPISGHRSVSWYQQTPGQGLQFLFEYFSETQRNKGNFPGRFSGRQFSNSRSEMNVSTLELGDSALYLCASSFGGTGDTQYFGPGTRLTVL.

This clonotype was recorded at least ten times. The rearrangement joins TRBV12-3 or TRBV12-4 to TRBJ2-1; perhaps TRBD1 as D (6 bases). Trimming took off 6 bases at V and 4 bases at J, with 16 bases between the two ends. The CDR3 covers 15 residues. The CDR3 nucleotides read TGTGCCAGCAGACTTGGACAGAGCGAATACAATGAGCAGTTCTTC. This codes for CASRLGQSEYNEQFF.

The sample holds many counts of this clonotype. V and J are TRBV2 and TRBJ2-3; the match to TRBD1 covers 8 bases. In germline, CDR1 is SNHLY, CDR2 FYNNEI. V shed 4 bases, J shed 5 bases, and the junction held 11 bases outside the gene matches. The CDR3 sequence is 16 residues long. CDR3 region: CASSVPEDTGGDTQYF. CDR3 bases: TGTGCCAGCAGTGTACCGGAGGACACAGGGGGAGATACGCAGTATTTT.

The chain employs TRBV6-1 and TRBJ2-2; 8 nucleotides agree with TRBD2. There are 14 residues in the CDR3. Per germline, CDR1 MNHNS and CDR2 SASEGT. V lost 6 bases to trimming and J lost 7 bases; unmatched junction nucleotides: 7. CDR3 nucleotide sequence: TGTGCCAGCAGACAACACGGGACTAGCGGGGAGCTGTTTTTT. This translates into CASRQHGTSGELFF.

This clonotype was counted ten times or more. The J gene is TRBJ2-5, the V gene TRBV13, with 7 nucleotides matching TRBD2. Germline V gene data show CDR1 as PRHDT and CDR2 as FYEKMQ (reference sequence). Trimming removed 6 bases from V and 8 bases from J; junction bases left unmatched: 9. The CDR3 spans 13 residues. The CDR3 DNA follows: TGTGCCAGCAGGAACGGCGGGGGAGGCACCCAGTACTTC. Translated, it gives CASRNGGGGTQYF.

CDR3 bases: TGTGCCAGCAGACCCAGGGTGTCGAACACTGAAGCTTTCTTT. Translating gives CASRPRVSNTEAFF. The V and J genes are TRBV28 and TRBJ1-1, with D possibly matching TRBD1 (5 bases). This CDR3 is 14 amino acids long. Trimming left V 6 bases short and J 1 base short, with 12 bases between. CDR1 and CDR2 from the germline V gene are MDHEN and SYDVKM.